The 16 T cell receptor beta chains in this list originate from one sample, sequenced in a study of cytomegalovirus exposure and HLA in healthy donors. Repertoires were generated with immunoSEQ multiplex PCR, while TCRdb's copy carries only in-frame clones and drops some. The sample holds under 130,000 clones, more than 85% seen once. Sequencing was carried out using PBMCs. The receptors here all came from a woman aged 18-29 years in good health and CMV-seropositive.

The J gene is TRBJ2-2, the V gene TRBV6-5; perhaps TRBD1 as D (6 bases). The germline CDR1 and CDR2 sequences are MNHEY and SVGAGI. The CDR3 has 15 residues. Trimming took off 4 bases at V and 1 base at J, with 10 bases between the two ends. The CDR3 coding sequence is TGTGCCAGCAGTTCCCCAGGGGAGAACACCGGGGAGCTGTTTTTT. It yields the protein CASSSPGENTGELFF.

The chain joins TRBV6-1 to TRBJ2-6, with D maybe TRBD2 (6 bases). The V end was cut by 4 bases, the J end by 0 bases, with 10 bases between. The CDR3 length is 16 residues. CDR1 and CDR2 from the germline V gene are MNHNS and SASEGT. The CDR3 is CASSGGTASGANVLTF. CDR3 in DNA: TGTGCCAGCAGTGGCGGGACGGCCTCTGGGGCCAACGTCCTGACTTTC.

In its sample, this clone was seen once. The chain combines TRBV13 with TRBJ2-3, with D perhaps matching TRBD2 (5 bases). Germline assignment: CDR1 PRHDT and CDR2 FYEKMQ (reference sequence). V was pared by 5 bases and J by 6 bases, with 12 bases between. The CDR3 sequence is 13 residues long. CDR3 sequence: CASSRADWDTQYF. The CDR3 DNA reads TGTGCCAGCAGCCGGGCGGACTGGGATACGCAGTATTTT.

This clone occurred a few times. The rearrangement joins TRBV7-9 to TRBJ1-5; possible D gene TRBD1, 6 bases. V lost 5 bases, J lost 4 bases, and 12 bases lay in between. CDR1 SEHNR and CDR2 FQNEAQ come from the germline V gene (reference sequence). The CDR3 runs 14 residues. The CDR3 loop is CASSPDSPNQPQHF. In nucleotides, the CDR3 is TGTGCCAGCAGCCCGGACAGCCCGAATCAGCCCCAGCATTTT.

This clone was observed a single time. This chain links TRBV5-1 with TRBJ2-3, with 13 bases fitting TRBD2. Germline CDR1 is SGHRS and CDR2 is YFSETQ. V lost 3 bases and J lost 5; bases outside the gene matches: 15. This CDR3 has 19 amino acids. The CDR3 sequence is CASSSHPVTSGGMGDTQYF. CDR3 bases: TGCGCCAGCAGCTCCCACCCCGTGACTAGCGGGGGGATGGGAGATACGCAGTATTTT.

V and J are TRBV28 and TRBJ1-4; D is unclear. The V end lost 4 bases, the J end lost 0 bases, and 6 bases lay between the germline ends. This CDR3 has 14 amino acids. Looked up from germline, CDR1 is MDHEN and CDR2 is SYDVKM. The CDR3 loop is CASSSPATNEKLFF. The DNA for the CDR3 is TGTGCCAGCAGTTCCCCAGCAACTAATGAAAAACTGTTTTTT.

The V and J genes are TRBV28 and TRBJ1-2; D is uncertain. The CDR3 has 11 residues. Trimming shortened V by 1 base and J by 6 bases, and 3 bases separated the two germline ends. Germline V CDR1 and CDR2: MDHEN, SYDVKM. DNA for the CDR3: TGTGCCAGCAGTTTATCTGATGGCTACACCTTC. Its translation: CASSLSDGYTF.

This clone is a singleton in its sample. The chain recombines TRBV5-4 with TRBJ1-1; D unclear. Germline assignment: CDR1 SGHNT and CDR2 YYREEE (reference sequence). The CDR3 length is 13 residues. The ends were cut back, 4 bases at V and 3 bases at J, with 10 bases in the middle. For the CDR3, the DNA is TGTGCCAGCAGCCCACTGCGGGACACTGAAGCTTTCTTT. Translating gives CASSPLRDTEAFF. Using reference TRBV5-4 and TRBJ1-1 for the parts outside the CDR3, the full variable domain is ETGVTQSPTHLIKTRGQQVTLRCSSQSGHNTVSWYQQALGQGPQFIFQYYREEENGRGNFPPRFSGLQFPNYSSELNVNALELDDSALYLCASSPLRDTEAFFGQGTRLTVV.

The chain links TRBV2 to TRBJ2-7, with a tentative D call TRBD1 (5 bases). Trimming cost V 4 bases and J 2 bases, with 12 bases left between them. Germline V gene sequence: CDR1 SNHLY, CDR2 FYNNEI. The CDR3 has 14 residues. The CDR3 nucleotides read TGTGCCAGCAGTGTCATGGCGACAGCCTACGAGCAGTACTTC. This gives the protein CASSVMATAYEQYF.

V is TRBV28 and J is TRBJ1-1; unclear D gene. V lost 7 bases and J lost 1, with 10 bases in between. Germline CDR1 reads MDHEN; CDR2 reads SYDVKM. The CDR3 has 13 residues. Here the CDR3 reads CASIKQTNTEAFF. CDR3 bases: TGTGCCAGCATAAAACAAACGAACACTGAAGCTTTCTTT.

The genes are TRBV27 and TRBJ2-5, with D possibly being TRBD1 (5 bases). The CDR3 has 13 residues. The V gene's germline CDR1 is MNHEY and CDR2 SMNVEV (reference sequence). V was clipped by 4 bases and J by 5 bases, with 11 bases between them. Written as DNA, the CDR3 is TGTGCCAGCAGTTCAGGGCTTCGCGAGACCCAGTACTTC. Translating it yields CASSSGLRETQYF.

The J gene is TRBJ2-5, the V gene TRBV4-2; 8 nucleotides align to TRBD1. Per the germline V gene, CDR1 is LGHNA and CDR2 is YNFKEQ. The trim removed 1 base at V and 5 bases at J, leaving 3 bases unmatched. CDR3 size: 14 residues. This chain's CDR3 is CASSQVTGEETQYF. Written as DNA, the CDR3 is TGTGCCAGCAGCCAAGTGACAGGGGAGGAGACCCAGTACTTC.

J is TRBJ2-3 and V is TRBV5-1, with D possibly matching TRBD2 (6 bases). This CDR3 is built from 15 residues. CDR1 is SGHRS, CDR2 YFSETQ, per germline. V shed 4 bases and J shed 0 bases, with 12 bases lying between them. The CDR3 bases are TGCGCCAGCAGCCGAGGGACTGCCAGCACAGATACGCAGTATTTT. As protein: CASSRGTASTDTQYF.

The chain employs TRBV11-1 and TRBJ2-4; 8 nucleotides line up with TRBD1. CDR1 is SGHAT, CDR2 FQDESV, per germline (reference sequence). V trimming: 4 bases; J trimming: 2 bases; junction bases outside the gene matches: 4. CDR3 size: 15 residues. The CDR3 loop is CASSYTGGTKNIQYF. In DNA, the CDR3 is TGTGCCAGCAGCTATACAGGGGGAACCAAAAACATTCAGTACTTC.

This clone is a singleton in its sample. V and J are TRBV9 and TRBJ1-2; weak D call: TRBD1 (5 bases). Between the trimmed V and J ends, which lost 0 bases and 2 bases, there was a span of 20 bases. There are 18 residues in the CDR3. The V gene's germline CDR1 is SGDLS and CDR2 YYNGEE. CDR3 nucleotides: TGTGCCAGCAGCGTAGGAGGCGGGGCCACCTTAACGAACTATGGCTACACCTTC. Amino acid sequence: CASSVGGGATLTNYGYTF.

The chain couples TRBV12-5 to TRBJ1-6, with TRBD1 matching over 10 bases. The CDR3 is 14 residues long. V gave up 1 base and J gave up 9 bases; unmatched junction bases: 0. CDR1 is LGHNT and CDR2 is FRNRAP in the germline V gene. CDR3 amino acids: CASGLGQGASPLHF. The CDR3 nucleotides read TGTGCTAGTGGTTTGGGACAGGGGGCTTCACCCCTCCACTTT.